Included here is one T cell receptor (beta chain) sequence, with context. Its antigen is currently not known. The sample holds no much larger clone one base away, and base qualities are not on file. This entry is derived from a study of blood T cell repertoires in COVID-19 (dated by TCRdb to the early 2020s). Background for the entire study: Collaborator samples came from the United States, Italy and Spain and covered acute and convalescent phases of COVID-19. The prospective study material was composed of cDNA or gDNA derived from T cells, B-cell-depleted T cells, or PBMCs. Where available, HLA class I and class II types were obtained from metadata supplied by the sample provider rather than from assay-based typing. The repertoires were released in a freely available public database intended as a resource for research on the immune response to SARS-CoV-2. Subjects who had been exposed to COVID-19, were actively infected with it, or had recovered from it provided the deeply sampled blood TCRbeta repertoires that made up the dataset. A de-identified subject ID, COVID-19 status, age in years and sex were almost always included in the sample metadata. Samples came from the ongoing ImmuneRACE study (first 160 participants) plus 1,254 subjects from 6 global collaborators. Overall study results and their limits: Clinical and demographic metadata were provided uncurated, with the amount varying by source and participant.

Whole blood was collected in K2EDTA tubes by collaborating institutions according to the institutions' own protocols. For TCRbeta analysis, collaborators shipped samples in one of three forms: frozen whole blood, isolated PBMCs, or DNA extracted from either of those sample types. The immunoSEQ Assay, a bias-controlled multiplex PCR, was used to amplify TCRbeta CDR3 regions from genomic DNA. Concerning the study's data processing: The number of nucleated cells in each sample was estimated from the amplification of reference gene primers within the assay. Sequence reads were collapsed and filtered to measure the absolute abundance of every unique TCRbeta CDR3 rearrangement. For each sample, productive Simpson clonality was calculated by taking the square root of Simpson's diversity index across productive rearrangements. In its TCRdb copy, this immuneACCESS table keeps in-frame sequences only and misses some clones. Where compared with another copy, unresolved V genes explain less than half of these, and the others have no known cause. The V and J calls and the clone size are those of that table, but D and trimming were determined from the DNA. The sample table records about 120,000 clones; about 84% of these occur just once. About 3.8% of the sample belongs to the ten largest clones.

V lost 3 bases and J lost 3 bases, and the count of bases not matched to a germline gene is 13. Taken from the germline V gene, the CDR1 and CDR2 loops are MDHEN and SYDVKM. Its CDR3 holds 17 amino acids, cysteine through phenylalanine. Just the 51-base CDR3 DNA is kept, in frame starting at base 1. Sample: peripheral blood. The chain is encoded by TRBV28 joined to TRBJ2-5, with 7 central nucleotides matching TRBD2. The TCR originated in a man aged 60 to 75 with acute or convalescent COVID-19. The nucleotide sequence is TGTGCCAGCAGTTTGCAGAGTCGCGGGAGTCATGAAGAGACCCAGTACTTC. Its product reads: CASSLQSRGSHEETQYF.